This entry concerns a single T cell receptor beta chain. The sample is drawn from a study of cytomegalovirus exposure and HLA in healthy donors. The CDR3 consists of 15 residues. CDR1 is LNHDA, CDR2 SQIVND, per germline (reference sequence). V lost 3 bases to trimming and J lost 4 bases; unmatched junction nucleotides: 7. Researchers ran the PCR with 60 Vbeta and 13 Jbeta primers. Libraries were prepared by immunoSEQ multiplex PCR; TCRdb keeps only in-frame clonotypes and omits some of them. The sample has about 110,000 clones, around 79% seen once. The genes are TRBV19 and TRBJ2-7; 9 nucleotides line up with TRBD1. The receptor was isolated from a woman aged 40 to 55 in good health and CMV-seronegative. What was sequenced was PBMCs. The CDR3 bases are TGTGCCAGTAGTATTGGACGGGACAGGGATTACGAGCAGTACTTC. It translates to CASSIGRDRDYEQYF.